Included here is one T cell receptor (beta chain) sequence, with context. The antigen is not known. Measured with immunoSEQ multiplex PCR; TCRdb has only the in-frame clones, and not every one. The table lists 130,000 or so clones, approximately 91% of them singletons. Per germline, CDR1 WSHSY and CDR2 SAAADI. This CDR3 is built from 19 residues. The V end was cut by 4 bases, the J end by 1 base, with 20 bases between. The data derive from a study of graft-versus-host responses after intestinal transplantation. Sample: unstimulated CD4+ T cells sorted from spleen or lymph node cells, taken before intestinal transplant. The receptor was derived from a human donor who received an intestinal transplant. The V call is TRBV10-2, the J call TRBJ2-6; perhaps TRBD2 as D (6 bases). The DNA of the CDR3 is TGCGCCAGCAGTGCCCTTCGACTAGGCCCTAGATCTGGGGCCAACGTCCTGACTTTC. Translating gives CASSALRLGPRSGANVLTF.